This T cell receptor (beta chain) was recovered during a study of blood T cell repertoires in COVID-19. This CDR3 has 15 amino acids. V lost 2 bases, J lost 2 bases, and 7 bases lay in between. CDR1 SGHTA and CDR2 FQGNSA come from the germline V gene. Some clones are missing from TCRdb's copy, which holds only in-frame ones; the method was immunoSEQ multiplex PCR. The sample shows some 150,000 clones, roughly four fifths of them seen only once. Source material: peripheral blood. The receptor was isolated from a human donor in a cohort sampled during active COVID-19. V is TRBV7-2 and J is TRBJ2-6; D perhaps matches TRBD1 (5 bases). CDR3 amino acids: CASSLRGTGANVLTF. The CDR3 DNA is TGTGCCAGCAGCTTAAGGGGAACTGGGGCCAACGTCCTGACTTTC. The full variable domain, completed using reference TRBV7-2 and TRBJ2-6, is GAGVSQSPSNKVTEKGKDVELRCDPISGHTALYWYRQSLGQGLEFLIYFQGNSAPDKSGLPSDRFSAERTGGSVSTLTIQRTQQEDSAVYLCASSLRGTGANVLTFGAGSRLTVL.